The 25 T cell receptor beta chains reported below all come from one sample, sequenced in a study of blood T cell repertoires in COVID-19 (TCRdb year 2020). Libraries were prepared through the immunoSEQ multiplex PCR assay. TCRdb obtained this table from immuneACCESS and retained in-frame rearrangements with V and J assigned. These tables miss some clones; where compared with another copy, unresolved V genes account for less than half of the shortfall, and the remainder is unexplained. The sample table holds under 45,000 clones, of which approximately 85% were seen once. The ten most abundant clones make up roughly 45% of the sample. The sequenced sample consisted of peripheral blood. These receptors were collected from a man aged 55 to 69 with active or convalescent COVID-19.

CDR3 residues: CASSLNYLPQHF. CDR3 coding DNA: TGTGCCAGCAGTTTAAATTATCTGCCCCAGCATTTT. The chain uses TRBV28 and TRBJ1-5; D gene unclear. CDR3 length equals 12 residues. Germline-derived CDR1 and CDR2 are MDHEN and SYDVKM. V was cut by 2 bases and J by 9 bases, with 8 bases left in between.

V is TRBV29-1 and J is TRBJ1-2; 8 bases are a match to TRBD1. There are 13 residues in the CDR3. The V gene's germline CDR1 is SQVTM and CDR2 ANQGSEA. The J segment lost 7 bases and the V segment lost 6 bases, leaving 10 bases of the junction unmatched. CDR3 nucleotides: TGCAGCGTCGTAACAGGGGGATCAGGTGGCTACACCTTC. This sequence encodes CSVVTGGSGGYTF.

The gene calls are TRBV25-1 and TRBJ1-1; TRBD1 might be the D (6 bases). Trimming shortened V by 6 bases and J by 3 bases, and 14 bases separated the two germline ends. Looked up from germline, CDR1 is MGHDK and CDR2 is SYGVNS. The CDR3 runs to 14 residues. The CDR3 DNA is TGTGCCAGCAGGTCACAGGGATCGGACACTGAAGCTTTCTTT. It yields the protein CASRSQGSDTEAFF.

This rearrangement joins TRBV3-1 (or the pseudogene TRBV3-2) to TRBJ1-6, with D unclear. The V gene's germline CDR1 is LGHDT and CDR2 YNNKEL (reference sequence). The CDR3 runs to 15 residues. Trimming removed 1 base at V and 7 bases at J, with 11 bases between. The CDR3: CASSQVQASNSPLHF. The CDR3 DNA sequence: TGTGCCAGCAGCCAAGTGCAGGCCTCAAATTCACCCCTCCACTTT.

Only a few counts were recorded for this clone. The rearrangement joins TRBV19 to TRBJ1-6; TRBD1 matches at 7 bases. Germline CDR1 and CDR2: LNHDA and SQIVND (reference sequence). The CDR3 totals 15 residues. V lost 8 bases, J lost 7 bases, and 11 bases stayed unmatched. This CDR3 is CASSLDRVGNSPLHF. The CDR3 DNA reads TGTGCCAGTTCTCTCGACAGGGTAGGGAATTCACCCCTCCACTTT. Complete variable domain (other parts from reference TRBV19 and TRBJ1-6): DGGITQSPKYLFRKEGQNVTLSCEQNLNHDAMYWYRQDPGQGLRLIYYSQIVNDFQKGDIAEGYSVSREKKESFPLTVTSAQKNPTAFYLCASSLDRVGNSPLHFGNGTRLTVT.

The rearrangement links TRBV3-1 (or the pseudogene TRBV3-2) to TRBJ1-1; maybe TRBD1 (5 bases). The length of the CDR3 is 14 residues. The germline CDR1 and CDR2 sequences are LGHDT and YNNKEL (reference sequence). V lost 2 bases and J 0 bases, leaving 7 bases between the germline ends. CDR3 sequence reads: CASSQRQMNTEAFF. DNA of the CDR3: TGTGCCAGCAGCCAAAGACAGATGAACACTGAAGCTTTCTTT.

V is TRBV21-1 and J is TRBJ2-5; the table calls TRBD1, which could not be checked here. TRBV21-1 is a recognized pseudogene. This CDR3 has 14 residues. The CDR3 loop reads CASSKVRTQETQYF. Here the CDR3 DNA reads TGTGCCAGCAGCAAAGTCAGAACACAAGAGACCCAGTACTTC.

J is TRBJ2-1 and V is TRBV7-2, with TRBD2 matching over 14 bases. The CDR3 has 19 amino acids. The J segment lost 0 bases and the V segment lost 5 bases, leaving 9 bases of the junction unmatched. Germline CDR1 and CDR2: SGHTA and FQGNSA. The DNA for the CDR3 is TGTGCCAGCAGCCTTGGACTAGCGGGAGGCCGGAGCTCCTACAATGAGCAGTTCTTC. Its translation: CASSLGLAGGRSSYNEQFF.

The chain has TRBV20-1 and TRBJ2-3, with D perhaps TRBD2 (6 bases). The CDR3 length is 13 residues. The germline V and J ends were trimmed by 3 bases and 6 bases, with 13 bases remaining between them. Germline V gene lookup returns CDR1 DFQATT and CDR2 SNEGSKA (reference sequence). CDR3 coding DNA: TGCAGTGCTAGTTCCGATGGGGGGGATACGCAGTATTTT. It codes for CSASSDGGDTQYF.

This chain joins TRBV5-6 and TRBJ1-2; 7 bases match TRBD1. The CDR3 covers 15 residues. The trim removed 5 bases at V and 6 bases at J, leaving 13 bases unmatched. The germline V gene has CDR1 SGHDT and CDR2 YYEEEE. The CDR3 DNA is TGTGCCAGCAGTTTCGCAGACAGGGAAACAGATGGCTACACCTTC. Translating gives CASSFADRETDGYTF.

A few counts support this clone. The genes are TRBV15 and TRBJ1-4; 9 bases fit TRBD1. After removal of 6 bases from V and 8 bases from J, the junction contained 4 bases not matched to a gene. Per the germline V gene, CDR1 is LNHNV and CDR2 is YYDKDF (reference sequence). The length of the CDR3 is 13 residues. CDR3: CATSRTGAEKLFF. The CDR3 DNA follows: TGTGCCACCAGTCGGACAGGGGCCGAAAAACTGTTTTTT. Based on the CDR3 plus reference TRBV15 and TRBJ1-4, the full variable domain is DAMVIQNPRYQVTQFGKPVTLSCSQTLNHNVMYWYQQKSSQAPKLLFHYYDKDFNNEADTPDNFQSRRPNTSFCFLDIRSPGLGDTAMYLCATSRTGAEKLFFGSGTQLSVL.

The CDR3 sequence: CASSYIPPRRAGESHEQFF. The CDR3 coding sequence is TGTGCCAGCAGTTACATCCCCCCCCGAAGAGCGGGTGAGAGCCATGAGCAGTTCTTC. The rearrangement uses TRBV6-2 or TRBV6-3 and TRBJ2-1; D might be TRBD2 (6 bases). The germline CDR1 and CDR2 sequences are MNHEY and SVGEGT. There are 19 residues in the CDR3. V gave up 2 bases and J gave up 8 bases, with 28 bases separating them.

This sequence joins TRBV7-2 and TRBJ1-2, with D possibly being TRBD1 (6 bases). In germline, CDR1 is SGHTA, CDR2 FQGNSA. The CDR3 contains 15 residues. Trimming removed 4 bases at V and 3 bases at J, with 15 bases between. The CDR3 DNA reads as TGTGCCAGCAGCTCTGTTAACAGGGATGACTATGGCTACACCTTC. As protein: CASSSVNRDDYGYTF.

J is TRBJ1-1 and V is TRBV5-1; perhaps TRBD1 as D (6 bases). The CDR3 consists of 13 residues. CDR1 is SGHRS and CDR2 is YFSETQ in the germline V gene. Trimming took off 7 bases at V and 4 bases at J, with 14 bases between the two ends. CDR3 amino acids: CASPGQNFTEAFF. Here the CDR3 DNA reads TGCGCCAGCCCGGGACAAAATTTCACTGAAGCTTTCTTT.

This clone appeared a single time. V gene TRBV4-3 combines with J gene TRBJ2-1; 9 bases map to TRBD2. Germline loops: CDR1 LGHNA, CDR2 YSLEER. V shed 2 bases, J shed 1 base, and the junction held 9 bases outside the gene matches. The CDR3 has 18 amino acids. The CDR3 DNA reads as TGCGCCAGCAGCCAATCTTCCATGACTAGCGGATCCTACAATGAGCAGTTCTTC. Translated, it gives CASSQSSMTSGSYNEQFF.

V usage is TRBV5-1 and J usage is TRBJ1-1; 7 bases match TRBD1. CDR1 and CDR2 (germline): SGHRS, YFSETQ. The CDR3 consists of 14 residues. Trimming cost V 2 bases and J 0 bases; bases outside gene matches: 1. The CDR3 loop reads CASSLGGLNTEAFF. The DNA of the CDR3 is TGCGCCAGCAGCTTAGGGGGCCTGAACACTGAAGCTTTCTTT. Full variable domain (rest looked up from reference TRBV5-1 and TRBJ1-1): KAGVTQTPRYLIKTRGQQVTLSCSPISGHRSVSWYQQTPGQGLQFLFEYFSETQRNKGNFPGRFSGRQFSNSRSEMNVSTLELGDSALYLCASSLGGLNTEAFFGQGTRLTVV.

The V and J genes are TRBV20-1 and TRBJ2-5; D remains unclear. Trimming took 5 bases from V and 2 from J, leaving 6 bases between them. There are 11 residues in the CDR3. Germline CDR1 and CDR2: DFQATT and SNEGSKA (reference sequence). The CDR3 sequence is CSAPMQETQYF. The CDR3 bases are TGCAGTGCTCCTATGCAAGAGACCCAGTACTTC.

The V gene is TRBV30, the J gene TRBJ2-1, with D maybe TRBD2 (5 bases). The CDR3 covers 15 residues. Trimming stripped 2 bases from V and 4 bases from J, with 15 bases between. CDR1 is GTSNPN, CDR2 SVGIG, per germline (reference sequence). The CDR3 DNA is TGTGCCTGGAGTAGAGGGCCCGGGCCATACAATGAGCAGTTCTTC. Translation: CAWSRGPGPYNEQFF. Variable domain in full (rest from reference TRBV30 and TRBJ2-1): SQTIHQWPATLVQPVGSPLSLECTVEGTSNPNLYWYRQAAGRGLQLLFYSVGIGQISSEVPQNLSASRPQDRQFILSSKKLLLSDSGFYLCAWSRGPGPYNEQFFGPGTRLTVL.

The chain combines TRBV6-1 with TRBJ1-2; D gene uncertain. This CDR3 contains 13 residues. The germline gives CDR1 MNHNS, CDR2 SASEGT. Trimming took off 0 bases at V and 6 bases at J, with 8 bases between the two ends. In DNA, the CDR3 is TGTGCCAGCAGTGAAGCAGCCCGGGATGGCTACACCTTC. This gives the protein CASSEAARDGYTF.

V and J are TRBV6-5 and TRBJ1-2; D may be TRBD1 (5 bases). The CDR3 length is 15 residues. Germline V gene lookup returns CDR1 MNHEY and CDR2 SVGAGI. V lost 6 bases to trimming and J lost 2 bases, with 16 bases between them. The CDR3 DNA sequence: TGTGCCAGCAGCGCGACCTGGGGCAGCAACTATGGCTACACCTTC. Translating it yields CASSATWGSNYGYTF.

Written as DNA, the CDR3 is TGCGCCAGCAGCCAAGATCTGAGGGAGAGTGAGCAGTTCTTC. Translated, it gives CASSQDLRESEQFF. The chain carries TRBV4-3 and TRBJ2-1, with TRBD2 as a possible D gene (5 bases). Trimming left V 0 bases short and J 9 bases short, with 12 bases between. CDR3 length equals 14 residues. CDR1 is LGHNA and CDR2 is YSLEER in the germline V gene.

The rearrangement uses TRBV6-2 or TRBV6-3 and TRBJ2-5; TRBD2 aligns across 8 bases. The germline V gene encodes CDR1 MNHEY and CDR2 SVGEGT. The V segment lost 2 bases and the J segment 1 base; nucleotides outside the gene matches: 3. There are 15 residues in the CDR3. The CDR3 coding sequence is TGTGCCAGCAGTTACGCCGGGAGGGTCCAAGAGACCCAGTACTTC. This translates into CASSYAGRVQETQYF.

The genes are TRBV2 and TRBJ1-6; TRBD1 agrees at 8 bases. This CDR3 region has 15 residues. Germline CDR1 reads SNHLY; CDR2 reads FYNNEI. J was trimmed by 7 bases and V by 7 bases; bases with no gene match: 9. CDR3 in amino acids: CASTTGGRGNSPLHF. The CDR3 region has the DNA TGTGCCAGCACCACAGGGGGAAGGGGCAATTCACCCCTCCACTTT. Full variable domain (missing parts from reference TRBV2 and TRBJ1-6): EPEVTQTPSHQVTQMGQEVILRCVPISNHLYFYWYRQILGQKVEFLVSFYNNEISEKSEIFDDQFSVERPDGSNFTLKIRSTKLEDSAMYFCASTTGGRGNSPLHFGNGTRLTVT.

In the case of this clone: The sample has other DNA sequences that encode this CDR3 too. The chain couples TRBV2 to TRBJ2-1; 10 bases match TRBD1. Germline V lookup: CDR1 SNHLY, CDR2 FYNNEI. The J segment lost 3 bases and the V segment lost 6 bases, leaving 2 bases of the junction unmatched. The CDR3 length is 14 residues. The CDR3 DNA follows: TGTGCCAGCAGCGGACAGGGGGGCTACAATGAGCAGTTCTTC. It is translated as CASSGQGGYNEQFF.

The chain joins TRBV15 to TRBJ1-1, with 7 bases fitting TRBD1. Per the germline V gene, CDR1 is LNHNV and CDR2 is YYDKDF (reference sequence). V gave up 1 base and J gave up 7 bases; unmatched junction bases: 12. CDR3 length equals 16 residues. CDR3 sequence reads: CATSRVRGASDFEAFF. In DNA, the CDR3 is TGTGCCACCAGCAGAGTCAGGGGGGCGTCGGACTTTGAAGCTTTCTTT.